Here is one T cell receptor beta chain with its context. The data stem from a study of T cells in localized non-small cell lung cancer. Assay used: immunoSEQ multiplex PCR; TCRdb lists only in-frame clones, some missing. The data hold approximately 57,000 clones, with roughly 90% observed a single time. The germline V gene encodes CDR1 ENHRY and CDR2 SYGVKD. J lost 4 bases, V lost 10 bases, and 3 bases had no gene match. The CDR3 runs 11 residues. The origin of this receptor is a woman aged 40-70 years with stage I lung adenocarcinoma. Sequencing was performed on peripheral blood, taken before any cancer treatment. This sequence joins TRBV10-3 and TRBJ1-2; TRBD1 aligns across 7 bases. The CDR3 sequence: CASRTGYGYTF. For the CDR3, the DNA is TGTGCCAGCAGGACAGGCTATGGCTACACCTTC.